The 14 T cell receptor beta chains below were found in one sample sequenced in a study of Graves' ophthalmopathy and Graves' hyperthyroidism. RNA transcripts yielded amplified TCR beta CDR3 regions. HTBI primers were used in a first-round RT-PCR, which preceded a second-round multiplex PCR. TCRdb analysed the multiplex PCR reads with MiXCR anew, one entry per CDR3 protein. The sample lists hundreds of thousands of distinct CDR3 sequences; roughly 41% were seen once. The source material was peripheral blood. The receptors were sampled from an adult man with Graves' ophthalmopathy.

This clonotype was recorded many times. The CDR3 bases are TGTGCCAGCAGCTCCGAGGACAGGGCGCTTAACTATGGCTACACCTTC. This sequence encodes CASSSEDRALNYGYTF. This chain uses TRBV13 with TRBJ1-2, with 8 bases fitting TRBD1. The germline V gene encodes CDR1 PRHDT and CDR2 FYEKMQ (reference sequence). CDR3 length equals 16 residues. Unmatched junction bases numbered 8, after V lost 4 bases and J lost 1 base.

At least ten counts were recorded for this clonotype. This chain's CDR3 is CASRGPTEIYNSPLHF. The CDR3 DNA reads TGTGCCAGCAGGGGCCCGACAGAGATATATAATTCACCCCTCCACTTT. The V and J genes are TRBV6-1 and TRBJ1-6; weak D call: TRBD1 (5 bases). This CDR3 has 16 amino acids. Trimming removed 6 bases from V and 4 bases from J, with 16 bases in between. CDR1 and CDR2 from the germline V gene are MNHNS and SASEGT.

A few counts support this clonotype. This chain uses TRBV7-3 with TRBJ2-7, with 8 bases identical to TRBD2. This CDR3 is built from 15 residues. The V gene end was trimmed by 2 bases and the J gene end by 4 bases; junction bases not matched to a gene: 7. CDR1 is SGHTA and CDR2 is FQGTGA in the germline V gene. The CDR3 region has the DNA TGTGCCAGCAGCTTATCGGGGGGGCCGTTGTACGAGCAGTACTTC. This codes for CASSLSGGPLYEQYF. The full variable domain, its missing parts supplied by reference TRBV7-3 and TRBJ2-7, is GAGVSQTPSNKVTEKGKYVELRCDPISGHTALYWYRQSLGQGPEFLIYFQGTGAADDSGLPNDRFFAVRPEGSVSTLKIQRTERGDSAVYLCASSLSGGPLYEQYFGPGTRLTVT.

The CDR3 nucleotides are TGTGCCAGCAGCCCCATCGGGATGGGAGGGAAATCGGGAGGCTACACCTTC. This gives the protein CASSPIGMGGKSGGYTF. This chain joins TRBV9 and TRBJ1-2; D unresolved. This CDR3 is 17 amino acids long. Germline V lookup: CDR1 SGDLS, CDR2 YYNGEE. Deletions cut 4 bases from V and 8 bases from J, with 27 bases between. The entire variable domain, with the rest obtained from reference TRBV9 and TRBJ1-2, is as follows: DSGVTQTPKHLITATGQRVTLRCSPRSGDLSVYWYQQSLDQGLQFLIQYYNGEERAKGNILERFSAQQFPDLHSELNLSSLELGDSALYFCASSPIGMGGKSGGYTFGSGTRLTVV.

This clonotype was detected a few times. V is TRBV6-5 and J is TRBJ1-1; a possible D gene is TRBD1 (5 bases). The CDR3 totals 14 residues. V shed 2 bases and J shed 0 bases, with 7 bases lying between them. The V gene's germline CDR1 is MNHEY and CDR2 SVGAGI. CDR3 in amino acids: CASSYKDMNTEAFF. CDR3 nucleotide sequence: TGTGCCAGCAGTTACAAGGACATGAACACTGAAGCTTTCTTT.

This clonotype was recorded a few times. Possible read error: a much larger clone is one base away. The V and J genes are TRBV29-1 and TRBJ1-3; D unresolved. The CDR3 totals 11 residues. The germline V gene has CDR1 SQVTM and CDR2 ANQGSEA. The CDR3 DNA sequence: TGCAGCGTTGAATCTGGAAACACCGTATATTTT. It yields the protein CSVESGNTVYF. The full variable domain, rest sourced from reference TRBV29-1 and TRBJ1-3, is SAVISQKPSRDICQRGTSLTIQCQVDSQVTMMFWYRQQPGQSLTLIATANQGSEATYESGFVIDKFPISRPNLTFSTLTVSNMSPEDSSIYLCSVESGNTVYFGEGSWLTVV.

The chain couples TRBV12-3 or TRBV12-4 to TRBJ2-3; D gene ambiguous. With 4 bases removed from V and 0 bases from J, the gap between germline ends came to 11 bases. This CDR3 is 15 amino acids long. The CDR3 sequence: CASSYVGPSTDTQYF. The DNA of the CDR3 is TGTGCCAGCAGTTACGTGGGTCCTAGCACAGATACGCAGTATTTT.

The rearrangement links TRBV19 to TRBJ1-6; no clear D. The germline gives CDR1 LNHDA, CDR2 SQIVND (reference sequence). The CDR3 has 15 residues. The ends were cut back, 3 bases at V and 13 bases at J, with 19 bases in the middle. The CDR3 reads CASSISVGGYAPLHF. In nucleotides, the CDR3 is TGTGCCAGTAGTATCTCTGTAGGAGGTTATGCGCCCCTCCACTTT.

The DNA of the CDR3 is TGCAGCTTAGGCCCTGGCTATGGCTACACCTTC. Amino acid sequence: CSLGPGYGYTF. J is TRBJ1-2 and V is TRBV29-1; D gene unclear. Germline loops: CDR1 SQVTM, CDR2 ANQGSEA. This CDR3 contains 11 residues. Trimming pared 8 bases from V and 4 bases from J, leaving 11 bases between.

This chain uses TRBV10-3 with TRBJ2-2; TRBD2 is a possible D gene (5 bases). Trimming shortened V by 0 bases and J by 3 bases, and 14 bases separated the two germline ends. The CDR3 covers 17 residues. The germline V gene has CDR1 ENHRY and CDR2 SYGVKD. Written as DNA, the CDR3 is TGTGCCATCAGTGAGTCCGGGCTAGCTGGACACACCGGGGAGCTGTTTTTT. Amino acid sequence: CAISESGLAGHTGELFF.

This clonotype has at least ten counts. V and J are TRBV20-1 and TRBJ2-5, with 10 bases identical to TRBD2. CDR3 length: 14 amino acids. Germline V gene sequence: CDR1 DFQATT, CDR2 SNEGSKA (reference sequence). V shed 5 bases, J shed 3 bases, and the junction held 6 bases outside the gene matches. The CDR3 region has the DNA TGCAGTGCTGAAGGGACTAGCGCTAAAGAGACCCAGTACTTC. Translated, it gives CSAEGTSAKETQYF.

V usage is TRBV29-1 and J usage is TRBJ1-2; 10 positions match TRBD1. Germline loops: CDR1 SQVTM, CDR2 ANQGSEA. CDR3 length: 13 amino acids. Trimming cost V 6 bases and J 4 bases; bases outside gene matches: 5. In nucleotides, the CDR3 is TGCAGCGTGGGACAGGGGAGTTCCTATGGCTACACCTTC. Encoded protein: CSVGQGSSYGYTF.

This clonotype was recorded at least ten times. The rearrangement joins TRBV20-1 to TRBJ1-4; no reliable D call. Germline values: CDR1 DFQATT, CDR2 SNEGSKA (reference sequence). The CDR3 consists of 16 residues. Trimming cost V 2 bases and J 8 bases, with 21 bases left between them. CDR3 protein: CSARLVSGEVGEKLFF. CDR3 DNA: TGCAGTGCTAGATTAGTTTCCGGGGAGGTTGGAGAAAAACTGTTTTTT.

This rearrangement joins TRBV24-1 to TRBJ1-1, with 7 bases matching TRBD1. V was clipped by 8 bases and J by 5 bases; unmatched bases: 4. Germline CDR1 reads KGHDR; CDR2 reads SFDVKD. There are 12 residues in the CDR3. The CDR3 DNA follows: TGTGCCACCACCCAGGGGGATACTGAAGCTTTCTTT. Encoded protein: CATTQGDTEAFF.